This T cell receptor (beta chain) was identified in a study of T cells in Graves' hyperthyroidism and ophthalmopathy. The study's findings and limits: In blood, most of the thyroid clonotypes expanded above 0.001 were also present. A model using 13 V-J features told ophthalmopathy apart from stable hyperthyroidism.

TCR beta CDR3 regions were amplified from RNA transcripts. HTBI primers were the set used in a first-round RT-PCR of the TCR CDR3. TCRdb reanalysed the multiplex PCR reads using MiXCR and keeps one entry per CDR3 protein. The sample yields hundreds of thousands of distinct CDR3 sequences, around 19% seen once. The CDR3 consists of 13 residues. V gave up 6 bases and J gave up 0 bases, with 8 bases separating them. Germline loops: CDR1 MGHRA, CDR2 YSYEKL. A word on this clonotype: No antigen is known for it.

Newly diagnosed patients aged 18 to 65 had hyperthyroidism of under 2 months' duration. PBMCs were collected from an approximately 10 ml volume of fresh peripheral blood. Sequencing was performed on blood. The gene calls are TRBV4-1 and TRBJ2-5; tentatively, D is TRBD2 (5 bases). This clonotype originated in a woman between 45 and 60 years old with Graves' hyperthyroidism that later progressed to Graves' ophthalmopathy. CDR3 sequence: CASRPSNQETQYF. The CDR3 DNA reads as TGCGCCAGCAGGCCTAGCAACCAAGAGACCCAGTACTTC.